The entry that follows covers one T cell receptor (beta chain) sequence. Its target is not known. This CDR3 spans 14 amino acids. Germline CDR1 and CDR2: SGHVS and FQNEAQ. V lost 0 bases to trimming and J lost 8 bases, with 12 bases between them. This entry comes from a study of response to subunit inactivated influenza vaccine. Whole-study results and caveats: T cells newly recruited by each seasonal influenza vaccination are few, the authors suggested.

In TCRdb, the RT-PCR reads were re-called with MiXCR into one record per CDR3 protein. This table has 500,000 to 600,000 distinct CDR3 sequences, 10% to 15% appearing once. This chain links TRBV7-8 with TRBJ2-3, with D perhaps matching TRBD1 (5 bases). This receptor was obtained from a man aged 45-65 years who received an inactivated influenza vaccine. The starting material was PBMCs from blood, obtained on the day of vaccination. The CDR3 here is CASSLAQVLVTQYF. As DNA, the CDR3 is TGTGCCAGCAGCTTAGCACAGGTTCTCGTTACGCAGTATTTT. Drawing the rest from reference TRBV7-8 and TRBJ2-3, the complete variable domain is GAGVSQSPRYKVAKRGQDVALRCDPISGHVSLFWYQQALGQGPEFLTYFQNEAQLDKSGLPSDRFFAERPEGSVSTLKIQRTQQEDSAVYLCASSLAQVLVTQYFGPGTRLTVL.